These 32 T cell receptor beta chains came from one sample sequenced in a study of early T cells in non-severe SARS-CoV-2 infection (dated by TCRdb to the early 2020s). Libraries came from 5' RACE. The sample was run on a NextSeq 500. The public reads were quality trimmed at Q25 with fastp and then assembled into clones with MiXCR by TCRdb, keeping productive beta chains. Entries are consolidated by CDR3 protein sequence, retaining the most common genes and DNA. The sample table records 65,000 to 95,000 distinct CDR3 sequences; roughly 4.7% of these occur just once. The leading ten clones occupy less than 9.5% of the sample. Sequencing was performed on whole blood, taken at baseline. These receptors originate from an adult who was a healthcare worker with PCR-confirmed SARS-CoV-2 infection or an uninfected control (not recorded which).

In its sample, this clonotype was seen many times. The rearrangement joins TRBV11-1 to TRBJ1-5; the D is unclear. V was trimmed by 5 bases and J by 0 bases, leaving 11 bases between them. Germline assignment: CDR1 SGHAT and CDR2 FQDESV (reference sequence). This CDR3 is 15 amino acids long. The CDR3 sequence: CASSRNSDSNQPQHF. DNA for the CDR3: TGTGCCAGCAGCAGGAACAGTGATAGCAATCAGCCCCAGCATTTT. The full variable domain, completed using reference TRBV11-1 and TRBJ1-5, is EAEVAQSPRYKITEKSQAVAFWCDPISGHATLYWYRQILGQGPELLVQFQDESVVDDSQLPKDRFSAERLKGVDSTLKIQPAELGDSAMYLCASSRNSDSNQPQHFGDGTRLSIL.

This clonotype was found a few times. This chain links TRBV11-2 with TRBJ1-1, with 7 bases aligning to TRBD1. The CDR3 consists of 15 residues. The germline CDR1 and CDR2 sequences are SGHAT and FQNNGV. The V gene end was trimmed by 1 base and the J gene end by 1 base; junction bases not matched to a gene: 3. The CDR3 DNA reads TGTGCCAGCAGCTTAGCCGGGACAGCGAACACTGAAGCTTTCTTT. The encoded protein is CASSLAGTANTEAFF.

This clonotype was seen a handful of times. This rearrangement joins TRBV12-3 or TRBV12-4 to TRBJ2-1, with 10 positions matching TRBD2. Losses at the gene ends were 8 bases for V and 7 bases for J; bases not matched to a gene: 11. The CDR3 has 15 amino acids. The DNA for the CDR3 is TGTGCCAGCGAACCAGCGGGAGGGGTTGGAAATGAGCAGTTCTTC. This codes for CASEPAGGVGNEQFF.

The rearrangement links TRBV5-4 to TRBJ2-3, with 9 nucleotides matching TRBD2. The germline V gene has CDR1 SGHNT and CDR2 YYREEE (reference sequence). The J segment lost 3 bases and the V segment lost 5 bases, leaving 10 bases of the junction unmatched. The CDR3 runs to 16 residues. The CDR3 reads CASRLAPGLATDTQYF. The CDR3, as DNA: TGTGCCAGCAGATTAGCCCCGGGACTAGCAACAGATACGCAGTATTTT.

This clonotype showed up many times. The chain combines TRBV5-4 with TRBJ2-2; no clear D. V was pared by 0 bases and J by 4 bases, with 4 bases between. The germline CDR1 and CDR2 sequences are SGHNT and YYREEE (reference sequence). The CDR3 consists of 13 residues. The CDR3 is CASSLGFTGELFF. The CDR3 DNA reads TGTGCCAGCAGCTTGGGTTTCACCGGGGAGCTGTTTTTT.

This chain's CDR3 is CSARGTPPTSGRNTQYF. Written as DNA, the CDR3 is TGCAGTGCTAGAGGTACCCCCCCGACTAGCGGGAGGAATACGCAGTATTTT. The chain has TRBV20-1 and TRBJ2-3; 13 nucleotides agree with TRBD2. V lost 1 base, J lost 7 bases, and 11 bases stayed unmatched. The CDR3 runs to 17 residues. Germline V gene lookup returns CDR1 DFQATT and CDR2 SNEGSKA (reference sequence).

Many counts were recorded for this clonotype. The V gene is TRBV18, the J gene TRBJ1-1, with D unresolved. This CDR3 contains 14 residues. CDR1 is KGHSH, CDR2 LQKENI, per germline. V was shortened by 3 bases and J by 5 bases, with 13 bases between the two germline ends. CDR3 sequence reads: CASSPDLLGTEAFF. The CDR3 nucleotides read TGTGCCAGCTCACCCGATCTCTTGGGTACTGAAGCTTTCTTT.

This chain connects TRBV12-3 or TRBV12-4 to TRBJ1-1; 7 positions agree with TRBD1. J lost 8 bases, V lost 6 bases, and 9 bases had no gene match. The CDR3 consists of 13 residues. CDR3 coding DNA: TGTGCCAGCAGGGGGACAGAACCGAGCGAAGCTTTCTTT. Amino acids: CASRGTEPSEAFF.

This clonotype was detected ten times or more. The chain is built from TRBV4-1 and TRBJ1-2, with 10 bases identical to TRBD1. The trim removed 5 bases at V and 0 bases at J, leaving 6 bases unmatched. Germline V gives CDR1 MGHRA, CDR2 YSYEKL. This CDR3 is 16 amino acids long. The CDR3 DNA reads as TGCGCCAGCAGCTTGACAGGGGGCAACTCTAACTATGGCTACACCTTC. Its translation: CASSLTGGNSNYGYTF.

The chain recombines TRBV20-1 with TRBJ1-5; the match to TRBD1 covers 7 bases. The CDR3 is made up of 12 amino acids. CDR1 and CDR2 (germline): DFQATT, SNEGSKA (reference sequence). The J segment lost 5 bases and the V segment lost 6 bases, leaving 4 bases of the junction unmatched. The chain's CDR3 is CSARQGDQPQHF. The CDR3 DNA reads as TGCAGTGCCCGACAGGGTGATCAGCCCCAGCATTTT.

V usage is TRBV12-3 or TRBV12-4 and J usage is TRBJ1-5, with D perhaps matching TRBD1 (6 bases). V lost 6 bases, J lost 6 bases, and 15 bases lay in between. This CDR3 region has 14 residues. The CDR3 bases are TGTGCCAGCAGGGGGACATTGGGTCCTCAGCCCCAGCATTTT. It is translated as CASRGTLGPQPQHF.

This chain joins TRBV29-1 and TRBJ2-7; D may match TRBD1 or TRBD2 (5 bases each). Deletions cut 7 bases from V and 2 bases from J, with 15 bases between. Germline V lookup: CDR1 SQVTM, CDR2 ANQGSEA. CDR3 length equals 13 residues. DNA for the CDR3: TGCAGCGCCGCCGGGACGGATACCTACGAGCAGTACTTC. Its translation is CSAAGTDTYEQYF.

This clonotype was detected a few times. The rearrangement joins TRBV12-5 to TRBJ2-3, with a possible D match to TRBD1 (5 bases). Germline V gene sequence: CDR1 LGHNT, CDR2 FRNRAP. The ends were cut back, 7 bases at V and 6 bases at J, with 20 bases in the middle. The CDR3 loop spans 15 amino acids. This CDR3 is CASASRSQGQDTQYF. In DNA, the CDR3 is TGTGCTAGTGCCTCACGGAGCCAGGGTCAGGATACGCAGTATTTT.

This clonotype has more than one count but fewer than ten. V is TRBV6-5 and J is TRBJ1-5; 7 bases are a match to TRBD1. The length of the CDR3 is 15 residues. CDR1 and CDR2 (germline): MNHEY, SVGAGI. Germline trimming cut 4 bases from V and 3 bases from J; bases unmatched to any gene: 6. This chain's CDR3 is CASSSYRGVNQPQHF. In DNA form, the CDR3 reads TGTGCCAGCAGTTCCTACAGGGGAGTCAATCAGCCCCAGCATTTT.

This clonotype showed up many times. This chain connects TRBV5-4 to TRBJ1-4; a possible D gene is TRBD1 (5 bases). Trimming pared 4 bases from V and 8 bases from J, leaving 24 bases between. Germline V gene data show CDR1 as SGHNT and CDR2 as YYREEE (reference sequence). The CDR3 spans 17 residues. The CDR3 DNA reads TGTGCCAGCAGCCGCCTTGATGGCAGGGCTCGGAGGGAAAAACTGTTTTTT. Protein sequence: CASSRLDGRARREKLFF.

This clonotype was counted ten times or more. The rearrangement uses TRBV25-1 and TRBJ1-4, with a tentative D call TRBD1 (5 bases). The CDR3 loop spans 14 amino acids. CDR1 and CDR2 from the germline V gene are MGHDK and SYGVNS. V lost 8 bases, J lost 5 bases, and 15 bases lay in between. The CDR3 DNA reads TGTGCCAGCGGCAATCCTGGGGGAAATGAAAAACTGTTTTTT. This sequence encodes CASGNPGGNEKLFF. The full variable domain, with the rest looked up from reference TRBV25-1 and TRBJ1-4, is EADIYQTPRYLVIGTGKKITLECSQTMGHDKMYWYQQDPGMELHLIHYSYGVNSTEKGDLSSESTVSRIRTEHFPLTLESARPSHTSQYLCASGNPGGNEKLFFGSGTQLSVL.

This clonotype was counted ten times or more. The CDR3 sequence is CSASPRANEAFF. The DNA for the CDR3 is TGCAGTGCTAGCCCGAGAGCAAATGAAGCTTTCTTT. V and J are TRBV20-1 and TRBJ1-1; D uncertain. Trimming removed 3 bases from V and 7 bases from J, with 12 bases in between. The V gene's germline CDR1 is DFQATT and CDR2 SNEGSKA (reference sequence). This CDR3 comprises 12 residues.

This clonotype was seen at least ten times. This chain joins TRBV7-9 and TRBJ2-2, with D unresolved. This CDR3 is built from 16 residues. Germline V lookup: CDR1 SEHNR, CDR2 FQNEAQ (reference sequence). The germline V and J ends were trimmed by 6 bases and 5 bases, with 19 bases remaining between them. CDR3: CASRAPENTRTGELFF. The DNA of the CDR3 is TGTGCCAGCAGAGCCCCCGAAAACACAAGAACCGGGGAGCTGTTTTTT.

This clonotype has ten or more counts. The V and J genes are TRBV27 and TRBJ2-3; no reliable D call. Germline CDR1 and CDR2: MNHEY and SMNVEV (reference sequence). The CDR3 runs to 13 residues. The V gene lost 3 bases and the J gene lost 5 bases, with 9 bases spanning the gap. In DNA, the CDR3 is TGTGCCAGCAGTTTCAGTATCGGAGATACGCAGTATTTT. It is translated as CASSFSIGDTQYF.

V usage is TRBV6-6 and J usage is TRBJ2-7; no definite D call. Germline CDR1 reads MNHNY; CDR2 reads SVGAGI (reference sequence). The CDR3 loop spans 14 amino acids. V was pared by 0 bases and J by 3 bases, with 9 bases between. Here the CDR3 DNA reads TGTGCCAGCAGTTACTCGAGCTACGGCTACGAGCAGTACTTC. Protein sequence: CASSYSSYGYEQYF.

This chain joins TRBV2 and TRBJ1-2; D gene uncertain. The V end lost 8 bases, the J end lost 2 bases, and 6 bases lay between the germline ends. Germline values: CDR1 SNHLY, CDR2 FYNNEI. This CDR3 region has 11 residues. The CDR3 DNA follows: TGTGCCAGCGGAGGGAACTATGGCTACACCTTC. Translation: CASGGNYGYTF.

This clonotype was detected many times. The chain recombines TRBV7-8 with TRBJ2-5, with D unclear. This CDR3 is 15 amino acids long. V was cut by 3 bases and J by 1 base, with 12 bases left in between. CDR1 is SGHVS, CDR2 FQNEAQ, per germline. CDR3 amino acids: CASSFLNRVQETQYF. DNA for the CDR3: TGTGCCAGCAGCTTTTTAAATCGGGTCCAAGAGACCCAGTACTTC.

This clonotype was recorded many times. CDR3 in DNA: TGCAGTGCTACCAGCGGGAGTTATGGTGAGCAGTTCTTC. Amino acid sequence: CSATSGSYGEQFF. The gene calls are TRBV20-1 and TRBJ2-1, with 8 nucleotides matching TRBD2. The CDR3 sequence is 13 residues long. Germline CDR1 and CDR2: DFQATT and SNEGSKA (reference sequence). V was clipped by 4 bases and J by 9 bases; unmatched bases: 8.

The table lists this clonotype with many counts. The rearrangement links TRBV9 to TRBJ2-7; 10 nucleotides agree with TRBD2. The germline V gene encodes CDR1 SGDLS and CDR2 YYNGEE. Trimming cost V 1 base and J 2 bases; bases outside gene matches: 6. The CDR3 contains 16 residues. CDR3 in amino acids: CASSVLAGEIPYEQYF. In DNA, the CDR3 is TGTGCCAGCAGCGTACTAGCGGGAGAAATCCCCTACGAGCAGTACTTC.

J is TRBJ2-7 and V is TRBV9, with TRBD2 identical over 13 bases. The length of the CDR3 is 15 residues. V shed 4 bases and J 2 bases; nucleotides not matched to a gene: 3. CDR1 and CDR2 (germline): SGDLS, YYNGEE. The CDR3 is CASSPGTSGAYEQYF. The CDR3 DNA reads TGTGCCAGCAGCCCGGGGACTAGCGGGGCCTACGAGCAGTACTTC.

The table lists this clonotype with a few counts. The chain employs TRBV13 and TRBJ2-7, with TRBD2 matching over 9 bases. Germline V gives CDR1 PRHDT, CDR2 FYEKMQ (reference sequence). Trimming removed 2 bases from V and 3 bases from J; junction bases left unmatched: 2. This CDR3 comprises 14 residues. CDR3 loop: CASSLLAGNYEQYF. In DNA form, the CDR3 reads TGTGCCAGCAGCTTACTAGCGGGAAACTACGAGCAGTACTTC.

This clonotype has a count of ten or more. Written as DNA, the CDR3 is TGTGCCAGCAAAAACGCAGGGGCGATATACGAGCAGTACTTC. Its protein product is CASKNAGAIYEQYF. V gene TRBV6-5 combines with J gene TRBJ2-7; perhaps TRBD1 as D (6 bases). Trimming took 7 bases from V and 4 from J, leaving 17 bases between them. In germline, CDR1 is MNHEY, CDR2 SVGAGI. The CDR3 spans 14 residues.

This clonotype was seen more than once but under ten times. The CDR3 here is CASSQEEGPADTQYF. CDR3 coding DNA: TGCGCCAGCAGCCAAGAAGAGGGGCCAGCAGATACGCAGTATTTT. The chain joins TRBV4-1 to TRBJ2-3; D may be TRBD1 or TRBD2 (5 bases each). Trimming pared 0 bases from V and 4 bases from J, leaving 11 bases between. The CDR3 runs to 15 residues. Germline CDR1 is MGHRA and CDR2 is YSYEKL.

J is TRBJ1-3 and V is TRBV15; D possibly corresponds to TRBD1 (6 bases). CDR1 LNHNV and CDR2 YYDKDF come from the germline V gene (reference sequence). This CDR3 is 18 amino acids long. V gave up 0 bases and J gave up 2 bases, with 17 bases separating them. CDR3: CATSRDYNSGTTGNTIYF. In nucleotides, the CDR3 is TGTGCCACCAGCAGAGACTACAATTCCGGGACAACTGGAAACACCATATATTTT.

This clonotype was seen only a few times. The chain recombines TRBV27 with TRBJ2-7, with D unclear. The germline V and J ends were trimmed by 6 bases and 1 base, with 16 bases remaining between them. This CDR3 spans 15 amino acids. Looked up from germline, CDR1 is MNHEY and CDR2 is SMNVEV (reference sequence). The CDR3 DNA reads as TGTGCCAGCAGCCCGGGCCCTAGAATTTCCTACGAGCAGTACTTC. It is translated as CASSPGPRISYEQYF.

This clonotype was seen only a few times. This chain joins TRBV29-1 and TRBJ2-7; 15 nucleotides match TRBD2. Germline CDR1 SQVTM, CDR2 ANQGSEA. The CDR3 is 16 amino acids. Germline trimming cut 4 bases from V and 2 bases from J; bases unmatched to any gene: 6. The CDR3 DNA reads TGCAGCGTTGGGGGACTAGCGGGAGGAGGAACCTACGAGCAGTACTTC. This gives the protein CSVGGLAGGGTYEQYF.

This clonotype appeared many times. This chain links TRBV29-1 with TRBJ2-2, with D tentatively TRBD2 (7 bases). Germline V CDR1 and CDR2: SQVTM, ANQGSEA. The ends were cut back, 7 bases at V and 0 bases at J, with 12 bases in the middle. CDR3 length: 14 residues. CDR3 in DNA: TGCAGCGGAGGGGAGGGGGCGAACACCGGGGAGCTGTTTTTT. It specifies CSGGEGANTGELFF.